Following are 8 T cell receptor beta chains from one sample sequenced in a study of neurological immune-mediated disorders. MiXCR was run by TCRdb on the 5' RACE reads, yielding one entry per CDR3 protein. The table lists 100,000 or so distinct CDR3 sequences, roughly 4% of them singletons, with 5% to 7.5% in the top ten. The material sequenced was PBMCs. The receptors were sampled from a woman younger than 35 with multiple sclerosis.

This clonotype turned up a few times. The CDR3 region is CASSQDVRDSPTDTQYF. CDR3 bases: TGCGCCAGCAGCCAAGATGTTAGGGATTCGCCCACAGATACGCAGTATTTT. The rearrangement joins TRBV4-3 to TRBJ2-3; D remains unclear. The ends were cut back, 0 bases at V and 2 bases at J, with 15 bases in the middle. Germline-derived CDR1 and CDR2 are LGHNA and YSLEER. The length of the CDR3 is 17 residues.

This clonotype was picked up many times. This chain joins TRBV29-1 and TRBJ2-7; 9 nucleotides align to TRBD2. CDR3 length equals 14 residues. CDR1 is SQVTM and CDR2 is ANQGSEA in the germline V gene. The V and J ends lost 1 base and 4 bases, in that order; junction bases with no gene match: 5. The CDR3 is CSVEGPSGNYEQYF. The DNA for the CDR3 is TGCAGCGTTGAAGGGCCTAGCGGGAATTACGAGCAGTACTTC.

In its sample, this clonotype was seen many times. The rearrangement links TRBV29-1 to TRBJ1-1; TRBD1 matches at 8 bases. This CDR3 comprises 12 residues. J gave up 0 bases and V 7 bases, and 1 base lay outside the gene matches. Germline assignment: CDR1 SQVTM and CDR2 ANQGSEA. The CDR3 coding sequence is TGCAGCGCGACAGGGGTGAACACTGAAGCTTTCTTT. The encoded protein is CSATGVNTEAFF. Full variable domain (outside the CDR3, taken from reference TRBV29-1 and TRBJ1-1): SAVISQKPSRDICQRGTSLTIQCQVDSQVTMMFWYRQQPGQSLTLIATANQGSEATYESGFVIDKFPISRPNLTFSTLTVSNMSPEDSSIYLCSATGVNTEAFFGQGTRLTVV.

In its sample, this clonotype was seen many times. V gene TRBV6-1 combines with J gene TRBJ1-5, with D unresolved. This CDR3 has 13 residues. Germline V gives CDR1 MNHNS, CDR2 SASEGT. V lost 4 bases and J 0 bases, leaving 4 bases between the germline ends. CDR3 sequence: CASSGYSNQPQHF. DNA for the CDR3: TGTGCCAGCAGTGGTTATAGCAATCAGCCCCAGCATTTT.

This clonotype was observed many times. V gene TRBV6-6 combines with J gene TRBJ2-7; D is unclear. Trimming left V 5 bases short and J 6 bases short, with 11 bases between. The CDR3 has 12 amino acids. Germline CDR1 and CDR2: MNHNY and SVGAGI (reference sequence). The CDR3 DNA is TGTGCCAGCAGTCGTGTTTGGGGCGAGCAGTACTTC. Its protein product is CASSRVWGEQYF.

This clonotype was detected ten times or more. The genes are TRBV7-3 and TRBJ1-5; D not resolved. Trimming took 0 bases from V and 0 from J, leaving 0 bases between them. Germline-derived CDR1 and CDR2 are SGHTA and FQGTGA. This CDR3 comprises 13 residues. CDR3 in DNA: TGTGCCAGCAGCTTAACTAGCAATCAGCCCCAGCATTTT. Residues: CASSLTSNQPQHF.

This clonotype was seen repeatedly, ten times or more. The chain combines TRBV20-1 with TRBJ2-1, with 10 bases aligning to TRBD2. The J segment lost 8 bases and the V segment lost 0 bases, leaving 10 bases of the junction unmatched. From germline, CDR1 is DFQATT and CDR2 SNEGSKA (reference sequence). The CDR3 spans 16 residues. CDR3 bases: TGCAGTGCTAGAGATCTGCTAGCGGGAGAGTTGGATGAGCAGTTCTTC. Encoded protein: CSARDLLAGELDEQFF.

The sample holds many counts of this clonotype. V gene TRBV4-2 combines with J gene TRBJ2-2, with D maybe TRBD2 (5 bases). Germline CDR1 reads LGHNA; CDR2 reads YNFKEQ. This CDR3 is 14 amino acids long. Trimming cost V 11 bases and J 4 bases, with 17 bases left between them. This CDR3 is CAVQGVGGTGELFF. CDR3 nucleotides: TGTGCCGTACAAGGAGTAGGAGGCACCGGGGAGCTGTTTTTT.